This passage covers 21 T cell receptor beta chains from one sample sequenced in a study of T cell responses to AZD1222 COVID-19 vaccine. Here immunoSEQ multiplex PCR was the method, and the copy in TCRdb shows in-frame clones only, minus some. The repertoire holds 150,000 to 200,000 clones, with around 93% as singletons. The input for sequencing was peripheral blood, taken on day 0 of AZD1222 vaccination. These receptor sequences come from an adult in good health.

The CDR3 spells CASSPPPWRGVPNQPQHF. The CDR3 nucleotides are TGTGCCAGCAGTCCCCCCCCCTGGAGAGGGGTCCCCAATCAGCCCCAGCATTTT. The V call is TRBV28, the J call TRBJ1-5, with a weak D call TRBD1 (5 bases). CDR1 MDHEN and CDR2 SYDVKM come from the germline V gene. The CDR3 is 18 residues long. Trimming cost V 5 bases and J 3 bases, with 23 bases left between them.

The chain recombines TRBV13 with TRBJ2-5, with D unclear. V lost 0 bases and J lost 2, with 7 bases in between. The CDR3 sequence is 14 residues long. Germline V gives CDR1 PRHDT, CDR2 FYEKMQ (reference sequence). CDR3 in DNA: TGTGCCAGCAGCTTAGGGAATAGGCAAGAGACCCAGTACTTC. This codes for CASSLGNRQETQYF.

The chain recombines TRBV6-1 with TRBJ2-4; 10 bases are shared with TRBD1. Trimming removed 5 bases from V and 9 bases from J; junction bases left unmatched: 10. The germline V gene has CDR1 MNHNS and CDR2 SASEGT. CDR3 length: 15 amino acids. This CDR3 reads CASSQSMDRGTIQYF. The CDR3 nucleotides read TGTGCCAGCAGTCAATCAATGGACAGGGGGACCATTCAGTACTTC.

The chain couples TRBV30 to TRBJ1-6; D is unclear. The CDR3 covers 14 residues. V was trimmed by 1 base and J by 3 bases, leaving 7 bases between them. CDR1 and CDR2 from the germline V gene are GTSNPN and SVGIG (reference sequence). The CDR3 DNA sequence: TGTGCCTGGAGTGGGCAGAACTATAATTCACCCCTCCACTTT. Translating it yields CAWSGQNYNSPLHF.

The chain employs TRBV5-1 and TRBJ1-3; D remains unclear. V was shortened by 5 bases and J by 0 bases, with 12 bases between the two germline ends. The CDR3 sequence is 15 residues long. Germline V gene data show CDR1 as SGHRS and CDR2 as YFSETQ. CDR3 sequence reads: CASRASGSSGNTIYF. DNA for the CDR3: TGCGCCAGCAGGGCTTCCGGGAGCTCTGGAAACACCATATATTTT.

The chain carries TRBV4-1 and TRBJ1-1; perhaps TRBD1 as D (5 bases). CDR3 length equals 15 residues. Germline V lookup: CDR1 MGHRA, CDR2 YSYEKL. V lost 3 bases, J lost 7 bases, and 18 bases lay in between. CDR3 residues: CASSHTQGVLGEAFF. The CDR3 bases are TGCGCCAGCAGCCATACCCAAGGGGTTTTGGGTGAAGCTTTCTTT.

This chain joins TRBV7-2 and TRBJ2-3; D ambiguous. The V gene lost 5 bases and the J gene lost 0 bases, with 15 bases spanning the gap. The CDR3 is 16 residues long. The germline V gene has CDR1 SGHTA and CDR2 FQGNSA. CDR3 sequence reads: CASSHSPRQSTDTQYF. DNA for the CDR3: TGTGCCAGCAGCCATTCCCCGCGGCAGAGCACAGATACGCAGTATTTT.

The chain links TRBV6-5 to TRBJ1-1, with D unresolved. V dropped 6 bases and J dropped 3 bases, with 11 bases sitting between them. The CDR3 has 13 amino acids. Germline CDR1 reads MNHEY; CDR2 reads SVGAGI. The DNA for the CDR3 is TGTGCCAGCAGCCTCGGCCCGGACACTGAAGCTTTCTTT. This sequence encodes CASSLGPDTEAFF.

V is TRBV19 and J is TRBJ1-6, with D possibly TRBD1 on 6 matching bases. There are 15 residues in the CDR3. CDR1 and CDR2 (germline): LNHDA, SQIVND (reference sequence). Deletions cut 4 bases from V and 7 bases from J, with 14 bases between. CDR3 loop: CASSRDILGNSPLHF. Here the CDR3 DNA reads TGTGCCAGTAGTAGGGACATCCTGGGGAATTCACCCCTCCACTTT.

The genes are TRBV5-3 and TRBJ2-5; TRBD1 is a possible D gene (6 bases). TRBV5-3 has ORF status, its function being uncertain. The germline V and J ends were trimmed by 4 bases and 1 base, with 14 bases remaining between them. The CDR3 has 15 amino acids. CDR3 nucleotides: TGTGCCAGAAGCCCCAACAGGGTCAGCCAAGAGACCCAGTACTTC. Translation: CARSPNRVSQETQYF.

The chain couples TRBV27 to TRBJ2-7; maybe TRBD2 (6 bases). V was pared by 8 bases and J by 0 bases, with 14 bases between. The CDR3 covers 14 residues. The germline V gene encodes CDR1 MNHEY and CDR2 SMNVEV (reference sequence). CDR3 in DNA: TGTGCCAGCGCTTTTAGCGGAAGCTCCTACGAGCAGTACTTC. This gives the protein CASAFSGSSYEQYF.

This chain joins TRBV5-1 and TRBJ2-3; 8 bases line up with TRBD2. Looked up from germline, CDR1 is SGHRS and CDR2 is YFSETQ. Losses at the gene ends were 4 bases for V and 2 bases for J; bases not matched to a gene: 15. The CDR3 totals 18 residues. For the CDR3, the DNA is TGCGCCAGCAGCATAGCGGGACAACGCCTCCAATTCACAGATACGCAGTATTTT. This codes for CASSIAGQRLQFTDTQYF.

The CDR3 region has the DNA TGTGCCAGCAGATTAGGAGCCGAAACGATCTACAATGAGCAGTTCTTC. This sequence encodes CASRLGAETIYNEQFF. The chain is built from TRBV27 and TRBJ2-1; D gene uncertain. Trimming cost V 6 bases and J 3 bases, with 18 bases left between them. Germline CDR1 and CDR2: MNHEY and SMNVEV (reference sequence). There are 16 residues in the CDR3.

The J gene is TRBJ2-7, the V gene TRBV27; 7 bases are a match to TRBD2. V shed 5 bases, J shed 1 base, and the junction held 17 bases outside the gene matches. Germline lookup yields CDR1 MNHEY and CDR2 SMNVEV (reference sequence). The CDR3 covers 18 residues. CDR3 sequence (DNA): TGTGCCAGCAGTCAAAAAGGGACCCCTTGGGGACTATCCTACGAGCAGTACTTC. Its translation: CASSQKGTPWGLSYEQYF.

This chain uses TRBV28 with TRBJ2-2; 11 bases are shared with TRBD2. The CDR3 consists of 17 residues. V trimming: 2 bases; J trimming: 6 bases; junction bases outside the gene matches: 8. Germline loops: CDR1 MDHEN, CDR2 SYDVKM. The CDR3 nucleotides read TGTGCCAGCAGTTTAACAACTAGCGGGAGAGGGGCCGGGGAGCTGTTTTTT. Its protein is CASSLTTSGRGAGELFF.

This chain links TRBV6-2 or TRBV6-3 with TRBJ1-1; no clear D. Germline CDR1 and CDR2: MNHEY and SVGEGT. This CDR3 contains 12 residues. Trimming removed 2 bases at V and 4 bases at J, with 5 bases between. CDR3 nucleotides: TGTGCCAGCAGTTACCCCCTCACTGAAGCTTTCTTT. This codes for CASSYPLTEAFF.

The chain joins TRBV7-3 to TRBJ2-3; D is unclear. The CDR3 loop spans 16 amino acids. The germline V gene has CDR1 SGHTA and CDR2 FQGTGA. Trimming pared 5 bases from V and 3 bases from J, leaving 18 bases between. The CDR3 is CASSPSRGLGTDTQYF. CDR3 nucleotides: TGTGCCAGCAGCCCCTCCCGTGGCCTCGGGACAGATACGCAGTATTTT.

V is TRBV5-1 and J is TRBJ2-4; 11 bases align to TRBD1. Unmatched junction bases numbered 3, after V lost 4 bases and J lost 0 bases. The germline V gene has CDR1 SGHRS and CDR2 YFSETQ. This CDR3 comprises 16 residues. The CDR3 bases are TGCGCCAGCAGCGAGGGGACAGGGGGAGCCAAAAACATTCAGTACTTC. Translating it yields CASSEGTGGAKNIQYF.

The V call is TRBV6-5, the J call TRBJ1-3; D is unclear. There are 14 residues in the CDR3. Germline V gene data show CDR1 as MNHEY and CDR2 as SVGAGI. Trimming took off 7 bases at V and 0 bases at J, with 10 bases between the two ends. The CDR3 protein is CASTKDFSGNTIYF. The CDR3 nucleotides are TGTGCCAGCACCAAGGATTTCTCTGGAAACACCATATATTTT.

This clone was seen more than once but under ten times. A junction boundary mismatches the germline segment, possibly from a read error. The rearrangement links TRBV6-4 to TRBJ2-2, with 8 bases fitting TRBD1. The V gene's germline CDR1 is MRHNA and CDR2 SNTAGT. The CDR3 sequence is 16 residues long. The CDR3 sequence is CASSHSSTGDTGELFF. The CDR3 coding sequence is TGTGCCAGCAGTCACTCATCGACAGGGGACACCGGGGAGCTGTTTTTT.

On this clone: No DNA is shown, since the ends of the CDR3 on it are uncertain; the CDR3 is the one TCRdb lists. CDR3 loop: CASSQVASGSLYF. The chain recombines TRBV3-1 (or the pseudogene TRBV3-2) with TRBJ2-7; TRBD2 is taken as the D call from the table, unchecked against the DNA. The CDR3 is 13 amino acids long, termini counted. Germline loops: CDR1 LGHDT, CDR2 YNNKEL (reference sequence).